The following is a TCR beta chain sequence with its context. Its antigen remains unidentified. This table comes from immunoSEQ multiplex PCR, and its TCRdb copy is limited to in-frame clones, with some not included. This table holds around 100,000 clones, approximately 91% found once. The source of the sample is a study of siplizumab effects on memory and regulatory T cells. Findings and limits, study-wide: Whether the proliferating Tregs (from siplizumab cultures) were suppressive was not confirmed.

The sequenced material came from non-Treg CD4+ T cells sorted from blood. The TCR was taken from a human donor in good health.

The CDR3, as DNA: TGTGCCAGCAGCCAGGGACGTTTCAGGAACACTGAAGCTTTCTTT. Protein sequence: CASSQGRFRNTEAFF. The genes are TRBV7-6 and TRBJ1-1, with TRBD1 as a possible D gene (5 bases). Germline V gene sequence: CDR1 SGHVS, CDR2 FNYEAQ. The ends were cut back, 5 bases at V and 1 base at J, with 14 bases in the middle. The CDR3 sequence is 15 residues long.